The 4 T cell receptor beta chains below were found in one sample sequenced in a study of identical twins. MiXCR, applied by TCRdb to the 5' RACE reads, yields one record per CDR3 protein. The sample yields 1.5 million to 2 million distinct CDR3 sequences, less than 40% seen once. The sample was cord blood. These receptors were collected from a newborn girl in good health.

The chain is built from TRBV13 and TRBJ1-5; D is unresolved. V lost 6 bases and J 3 bases, leaving 30 bases between the germline ends. Germline V CDR1 and CDR2: PRHDT, FYEKMQ (reference sequence). The CDR3 contains 20 residues. DNA of the CDR3: TGTGCCAGCAGTCTATTGGCTAGACTATTAGGGAGTCTCGACAATCAGCCCCAGCATTTT. Residues: CASSLLARLLGSLDNQPQHF.

The genes are TRBV30 and TRBJ2-3; 7 bases match TRBD1. CDR1 and CDR2 (germline): GTSNPN, SVGIG (reference sequence). V was pared by 6 bases and J by 9 bases, with 6 bases of the junction left unmatched. The CDR3 has 11 residues. The CDR3 DNA follows: TGTGCCTGCGAGACAGGGACCACGCAGTATTTT. This translates into CACETGTTQYF.

V gene TRBV5-5 combines with J gene TRBJ2-5; D gene ambiguous. CDR1 and CDR2 (germline): SGHKS, YYEKEE (reference sequence). V was pared by 4 bases and J by 0 bases, with 10 bases between. The length of the CDR3 is 14 residues. This chain's CDR3 is CASSRERYQETQYF. CDR3 in DNA: TGTGCCAGCAGCCGTGAGAGATACCAAGAGACCCAGTACTTC.

This clonotype was observed a handful of times. The V gene is TRBV20-1, the J gene TRBJ2-1; D call uncertain. Germline assignment: CDR1 DFQATT and CDR2 SNEGSKA (reference sequence). The CDR3 totals 14 residues. V lost 0 bases and J lost 8, with 14 bases in between. CDR3 nucleotide sequence: TGCAGTGCTAGAGAGATGGAATCGATGGATGAGCAGTTCTTC. Its translation: CSAREMESMDEQFF.